This is a list of T cell receptor beta chains from one sample in a study of CD8 T cells in ankylosing spondylitis. TCRdb redid the calling of the 5' RACE reads with MiXCR, one entry per CDR3 protein. The sample lists 150,000 to 250,000 distinct CDR3 sequences, 9.5% to 15% occurring once. The sequenced material came from blood, either unsorted or a sorted T cell fraction (not recorded which). Every receptor here comes from a male donor with ankylosing spondylitis or in good health (not recorded which). The CDR3 runs from the conserved cysteine through the conserved F or W. A D gene is named only where the DNA matches it firmly. Some rows mark clone size as missing; the rest say once, few, many or name a class of expanded clone.

D gene	V gene	J gene	CDR3 length	clone size	CDR3 protein	CDR3 DNA
TRBD2	TRBV5-1	TRBJ2-5	16	many	CASGPLAGLMGETQYF	TGCGCCAGCGGGCCGCTAGCGGGTCTGATGGGAGAGACCCAGTACTTC
NA	TRBV27	TRBJ1-1	17	NA	CASSLRDPRRLNTEAFF	TGTGCCAGCAGTTTAAGGGACCCTCGGAGGTTGAACACTGAAGCTTTCTTT
TRBD2	TRBV12-3/TRBV12-4	TRBJ2-2	15	NA	CASSLEGGDTGELFF	TGTGCCAGCAGTTTGGAGGGAGGGGACACCGGGGAGCTGTTTTTT
NA	TRBV20-1	TRBJ2-3	13	few	CSARAGWADTQYF	TGCAGTGCTAGGGCGGGATGGGCAGATACGCAGTATTTT
NA	TRBV21-1	TRBJ1-1	14	few	CASSQKLGNTEAFF	TGTGCCAGCAGCCAGAAGTTGGGGAACACTGAAGCTTTCTTT
TRBD1	TRBV9	TRBJ1-2	13	NA	CASSVGQGNGYTF	TGTGCCAGCAGCGTGGGACAGGGGAATGGCTACACCTTC
NA	TRBV27	TRBJ2-1	16	few	CASRGGTGRTLNEQFF	TGTGCCAGCAGGGGGGGCACCGGACGGACCCTCAATGAGCAGTTCTTC
NA	TRBV27	TRBJ2-7	16	few	CASTSLGTTRASEQYF	TGTGCCAGCACATCTCTCGGGACAACGAGGGCCTCCGAGCAGTACTTC
TRBD2	TRBV5-1	TRBJ2-2	15	few	CASWGGPVYTGELFF	TGCGCCAGCTGGGGGGGACCCGTGTATACCGGGGAGCTGTTTTTT
TRBD2	TRBV5-1	TRBJ2-7	16	NA	CASSYFIGSGIYEQYF	TGCGCCAGCAGCTACTTTATCGGTAGCGGGATCTACGAGCAGTACTTC
TRBD2	TRBV9	TRBJ2-7	18	NA	CASSTHPQEREPYYEQYF	TGTGCCAGCAGCACTCACCCCCAGGAGCGGGAGCCGTACTACGAGCAGTACTTC
NA	TRBV5-6	TRBJ1-2	12	NA	CASRKDDYGYTF	TGTGCCAGCAGGAAAGACGACTATGGCTACACCTTC
NA	TRBV6-2/TRBV6-3	TRBJ2-7	12	few	CASSPMEDEQYF	TGTGCCAGCAGTCCCATGGAAGACGAGCAGTACTTC
NA	TRBV27	TRBJ1-6	14	few	CASGYGAGNSPLHF	TGTGCCAGCGGATATGGGGCAGGGAATTCACCCCTCCACTTT
TRBD1	TRBV6-2/TRBV6-3	TRBJ2-7	15	few	CASSYTTGDPYEQYF	TGTGCCAGCAGCTATACCACAGGGGATCCCTACGAGCAGTACTTC
NA	TRBV3-1	TRBJ2-7	14	few	CASSPSGGKDEQYF	TGTGCCAGCAGCCCCTCCGGGGGTAAGGACGAGCAGTACTTC
NA	TRBV24-1	TRBJ2-3	13	once	CATSRDGTDTQYF	TGTGCCACCAGCAGGGACGGCACAGATACGCAGTATTTT
NA	TRBV29-1	TRBJ1-1	13	NA	CSVDYGQYTEAFF	TGCAGCGTTGATTACGGACAGTACACTGAAGCTTTCTTT
TRBD1	TRBV2	TRBJ1-1	15	few	CASSWDRGAGTEAFF	TGTGCCAGCAGTTGGGACAGGGGAGCGGGCACTGAAGCTTTCTTT
NA	TRBV19	TRBJ1-2	14	few	CASNYRGQFYGYTF	TGTGCCAGTAACTATCGGGGGCAGTTCTATGGCTACACCTTC
TRBD1	TRBV27	TRBJ2-1	16	many	CASSFSTGGRGDEQFF	TGTGCCAGCAGTTTCTCGACAGGGGGCAGGGGAGATGAGCAGTTCTTC
NA	TRBV19	TRBJ1-2	12	NA	CASSIGFDGYTF	TGTGCCAGTAGTATAGGCTTTGACGGCTACACCTTC
NA	TRBV30	TRBJ2-7	15	few	CAWSVGSGRSYEQYF	TGTGCCTGGAGTGTAGGAAGCGGGCGTTCCTACGAGCAGTACTTC
TRBD2	TRBV6-1	TRBJ2-4	15	many	CASRGLAGVKNIQYF	TGTGCCAGCAGGGGACTAGCGGGAGTGAAAAACATTCAGTACTTC
TRBD1	TRBV5-1	TRBJ2-7	16	few	CASSIIPGQGSYEQYF	TGCGCCAGCAGCATTATCCCGGGACAGGGGTCCTACGAGCAGTACTTC
TRBD2	TRBV15	TRBJ2-1	15	NA	CATSTRASGTDEQFF	TGTGCCACCAGTACAAGGGCTAGCGGGACTGATGAGCAGTTCTTC
NA	TRBV12-3/TRBV12-4	TRBJ2-1	14	NA	CASSTGPGYNEQFF	TGTGCCAGCAGTACGGGACCAGGCTACAATGAGCAGTTCTTC
NA	TRBV11-2	TRBJ2-7	17	few	CASSLGFGTGPLGEQYF	TGTGCCAGCAGCTTAGGATTCGGTACAGGGCCCTTGGGAGAGCAGTACTTC
NA	TRBV7-9	TRBJ2-5	13	few	CASSFLSGETQYF	TGTGCCAGCAGCTTTCTTTCGGGAGAGACCCAGTACTTC
TRBD2	TRBV7-2	TRBJ2-1	16	NA	CASSLASSGHYNEQFF	TGTGCCAGCAGCTTAGCGTCTAGCGGGCATTACAATGAGCAGTTCTTC
TRBD2	TRBV5-1	TRBJ2-7	15	NA	CASSFSSGGPYEQYF	TGCGCCAGCAGCTTTTCTAGCGGGGGACCCTACGAGCAGTACTTC
TRBD2	TRBV6-5	TRBJ2-1	15	few	CASSYGGDVYNEQFF	TGTGCCAGCAGTTACGGGGGGGACGTATACAATGAGCAGTTCTTC
NA	TRBV10-2	TRBJ2-1	12	many	CASTSLGDEQFF	TGCGCCAGCACGTCCTTAGGCGATGAGCAGTTCTTC
NA	TRBV4-1	TRBJ2-1	15	NA	CASSQGGAAYNEQFF	TGCGCCAGCAGCCAGGGGGGAGCGGCATACAATGAGCAGTTCTTC
NA	TRBV21-1	TRBJ2-3	15	few	CASSGRALSPRAQYF	TGTGCCAGCAGCGGACGGGCCTTATCCCCGCGGGCGCAGTATTTT
NA	TRBV15	TRBJ2-5	13	few	CATSSFQRETQYF	TGTGCCACCAGCAGTTTCCAGCGAGAGACCCAGTACTTC
TRBD2	TRBV4-2	TRBJ2-7	15	NA	CASSQEPTSAYEQYF	TGTGCCAGCAGCCAAGAGCCGACTAGCGCCTACGAGCAGTACTTC
TRBD1	TRBV7-9	TRBJ1-1	13	many	CASSWGQGTEAFF	TGTGCCAGCAGCTGGGGACAGGGGACTGAAGCTTTCTTT
TRBD1	TRBV6-1	TRBJ2-7	15	few	CASTSGTGTSYEQYF	TGTGCCAGCACATCCGGGACAGGGACTTCTTACGAGCAGTACTTC
TRBD2	TRBV4-1	TRBJ2-2	18	NA	CASSLSAGTSRLTGELFF	TGCGCCAGCAGCCTAAGCGCGGGGACTAGCCGGTTAACCGGGGAGCTGTTTTTT
TRBD1	TRBV25-1	TRBJ2-7	14	few	CASSSGQGLYEQYF	TGTGCCAGCAGCTCGGGACAGGGGCTCTACGAGCAGTACTTC
TRBD1	TRBV20-1	TRBJ1-2	12	NA	CSAYTGGRGYTF	TGCAGTGCGTATACAGGGGGCCGGGGCTACACCTTC
NA	TRBV11-2	TRBJ2-7	10	NA	CASSYYEQYF	TGTGCCAGCAGCTACTACGAGCAGTACTTC
NA	TRBV7-2	TRBJ1-1	16	NA	CASSPGIRGGRTEAFF	TGTGCCAGCAGCCCCGGTATTCGGGGGGGCCGGACTGAAGCTTTCTTT
TRBD1	TRBV20-1	TRBJ1-4	14	NA	CSARSDRDDEKLFF	TGCAGTGCTAGGTCGGACAGGGACGATGAAAAACTGTTTTTT
TRBD2	TRBV7-9	TRBJ2-1	14	few	CASSASGTRNEQFF	TGTGCCAGCAGCGCATCCGGGACTAGAAATGAGCAGTTCTTC
NA	TRBV12-3/TRBV12-4	TRBJ1-1	13	NA	CASTRPPNTEAFF	TGTGCCAGCACCCGTCCACCGAACACTGAAGCTTTCTTT
TRBD1	TRBV12-3/TRBV12-4	TRBJ1-2	14	NA	CASSHGTGGYGYTF	TGTGCCAGCAGCCACGGGACAGGGGGCTATGGCTACACCTTC
NA	TRBV7-9	TRBJ2-1	13	many	CASSTVSYNEQFF	TGTGCCAGCTCGACAGTCTCCTACAATGAGCAGTTCTTC